One T cell receptor (beta chain) is described in this entry. Antigen unknown. This entry comes from a study of cytotoxic CD8 clonotypes in ibrutinib-treated CLL. Study details: For this cohort, patients were about a dozen relapsed/refractory and under 16 treatment-naive, while 17 were IGHV unmutated.

The protocol was immunoSEQ multiplex PCR, while the TCRdb copy is restricted to in-frame clones and leaves out a portion. The table shows 50,000 to 75,000 clones, with approximately 71% occurring only once. V lost 8 bases and J 8 bases, leaving 21 bases between the germline ends. The germline CDR1 and CDR2 sequences are MNHNY and SVGAGI (reference sequence). This CDR3 has 15 amino acids. Study outcomes and limitations: Patients with sustained remission and those progressing were sampled at differing times.

The chain is built from TRBV6-6 and TRBJ1-4; possible D gene TRBD1, 5 bases. This clonotype was sampled from a human donor with chronic lymphocytic leukemia. The specimen comprised PBMCs, sampled after 12 months of ibrutinib treatment. The CDR3 loop reads CASANILGVEEKLFF. The CDR3 region has the DNA TGTGCCAGCGCAAATATCCTGGGGGTTGAAGAAAAACTGTTTTTT.